This T cell receptor beta chain was captured by sequencing in a study of blood T cell repertoires in COVID-19. Turning to the study itself: The analysed material was cDNA or gDNA that came from T cells, B-cell-depleted T cells, or PBMCs.

Study processing details: For nucleated cells, counts were estimated from reference gene primer amplification. The data were produced by immunoSEQ multiplex PCR, yet TCRdb's version contains in-frame clones alone and is incomplete. Clone size and V and J calls were adopted from that table, with D and trimming inferred from the DNA. The data hold tens of thousands of clones, with about 85% observed a single time. The CDR3 sequence is 13 residues long. V was trimmed by 8 bases and J by 4 bases, leaving 12 bases between them. Germline values: CDR1 MNHNY, CDR2 SVGAGI (reference sequence). This TCR was recovered from a woman in her fifties or sixties with active COVID-19. The sequenced sample consisted of peripheral blood. The rearrangement joins TRBV6-6 to TRBJ1-3; D is ambiguous. The CDR3 nucleotides read TGTGCCAGCGGCTCCGTCGAAGGAAACACCATATATTTT. This encodes CASGSVEGNTIYF.